This entry is about one T cell receptor beta chain. Germline assignment: CDR1 MDHEN and CDR2 SYDVKM. V lost 6 bases and J lost 7; bases outside the gene matches: 10. The CDR3 extends over 16 amino acids. The record originates from a study of blood T cell repertoires in COVID-19. Across the study: Spain, Italy and the United States supplied samples that represented acute and convalescent COVID-19.

Repertoires were generated with immunoSEQ multiplex PCR, while TCRdb's copy carries only in-frame clones and drops some. The repertoire holds some 270,000 clones, approximately 92% seen once, with approximately 4.6% in the top ten. The sample taken for sequencing was peripheral blood. The clonotype originates from a woman between 35 and 50 years old who had recovered from COVID-19. The J gene is TRBJ2-1, the V gene TRBV28; 12 bases are a match to TRBD2. The CDR3: CASSSPSGRAGNEQFF. DNA for the CDR3: TGTGCCAGCAGCTCACCTAGCGGGAGGGCCGGAAATGAGCAGTTCTTC.